This T cell receptor beta chain was identified in a study of multiple sclerosis patients with progressive multifocal leukoencephalopathy. The survey-level immunoSEQ assay was used. TCRdb's copy holds only in-frame clones and misses some; the assay was immunoSEQ multiplex PCR. Here the sample spans over 20,000 clones, 80% to 95% being singletons. In germline, CDR1 is MNHEY, CDR2 SMNVEV (reference sequence). The CDR3 runs to 16 residues. V lost 2 bases and J 0 bases, leaving 12 bases between the germline ends. Time point reported: more than ten months of natalizumab therapy. With respect to this clone: No antigen is known for it.

Whole-study findings and limits: The findings' link to JC virus versus immunocompromise remained uncertain. In most PML patients, TRB repertoires appeared less diverse by entropy.

The source was PBMCs, collected from a patient treated with natalizumab. The V and J genes are TRBV27 and TRBJ2-3, with D possibly TRBD1 on 5 matching bases. The TCR originated in a man in his thirties or forties with multiple sclerosis. This CDR3 is CASSLQTGVSTDTQYF. The CDR3 DNA sequence: TGTGCCAGCAGTTTACAAACAGGAGTTAGCACAGATACGCAGTATTTT.